This T cell receptor beta chain was retrieved from a study of T cell responses to AZD1222 COVID-19 vaccine. Germline loops: CDR1 LGHNA, CDR2 YSLEER. CDR3 size: 13 residues. Trimming left V 0 bases short and J 5 bases short, with 5 bases between. Profiled with immunoSEQ multiplex PCR; TCRdb holds only in-frame clones, not every one. The sample contains about 82,000 clones, 87% of which appear only once. V is TRBV4-3 and J is TRBJ1-5, with D uncertain. This clonotype was obtained from an adult who received the AZD1222 COVID-19 vaccine. Material: peripheral blood, obtained 28 days after the second AZD1222 dose. The CDR3 loop reads CASSQEAHQPQHF. The CDR3 DNA follows: TGCGCCAGCAGCCAAGAAGCCCATCAGCCCCAGCATTTT.